This record covers a single T cell receptor beta chain. The antigen is unknown. These donors, healthy bone marrow donors, were studied. The CDR3 consists of 12 residues. J lost 15 bases, V lost 7 bases, and 12 bases had no gene match. Germline V gives CDR1 GTSNPN, CDR2 SVGIG (reference sequence). The record originates from a study of cytomegalovirus exposure and HLA in healthy donors. Study outcomes and limitations: There were reportedly fewer N-insertions in an Asian-associated ancestry cluster than the approximately 700-donor mean, in a later analysis.

Researchers ran the PCR with 60 Vbeta and 13 Jbeta primers. Profiled with immunoSEQ multiplex PCR; TCRdb holds only in-frame clones, not every one. The repertoire consists of about 57,000 clones, with roughly 80% occurring once and the leading ten covering 4.3%. The chain joins TRBV30 to TRBJ2-1, with 10 bases aligning to TRBD2. Sequences were obtained from PBMCs. This sequence was found in a man younger than 40 in good health and CMV-seronegative. The CDR3 region has the DNA TGTGCCTCCCAGGGAGGACTAGCGGCACCGTTCTTC. Protein sequence: CASQGGLAAPFF.